This T cell receptor beta chain was captured by sequencing in a study of graft-versus-host responses after intestinal transplantation. Study information: Transplants given to recipients were multivisceral, liver-intestinal, or isolated intestinal. Anti-thymocyte globulin induction preceded approximately three years of tacrolimus and steroid maintenance in all recipients.

Findings of the study overall: Researchers found GvH clones in recipient marrow, and some showed up first in ileum or blood. Among circulating GvH clones, peak levels were associated with early post-transplant declines in HvG clones.

Turning to this clone: The antigen is not known.

Profiled with immunoSEQ multiplex PCR; TCRdb holds only in-frame clones, not every one. The table includes under 30,000 clones, approximately 85% detected once. This TCR came from a human patient who received an intestinal transplant, so some T cells may come from the graft donor. This specimen consisted of PBMCs, obtained 450 to 480 days after intestinal transplant.

The CDR3 DNA reads as TGTGCCAGCAGCTTAGGACTAGGTTCCTACAATGAGCAGTTCTTC. As protein: CASSLGLGSYNEQFF. The genes are TRBV11-1 and TRBJ2-1, with a possible D match to TRBD2 (6 bases). The CDR3 extends over 15 amino acids. Per germline, CDR1 SGHAT and CDR2 FQDESV (reference sequence). Trimming stripped 1 base from V and 1 base from J, with 8 bases between.